Given below is one TCR beta chain in context. Its cognate antigen is unknown. Only in-frame clones appear in the TCRdb table, and some are missing; sequencing was by immunoSEQ multiplex PCR. The repertoire holds roughly 50,000 clones, with 80% to 90% as singletons. The sample belongs to a study of radiotherapy plus CTLA-4 blockade in lung cancer. Study-level results: Blood saw expansion of tumor-derived TCR clones after radiotherapy plus ipilimumab.

CTLA-4 blockade with ipilimumab, together with focal radiation, was given to patients with chemo-refractory metastatic non-small-cell lung cancer. Trimming took 1 base from V and 1 from J, leaving 7 bases between them. The CDR3 is 15 residues long. Germline CDR1 SGHTA, CDR2 FQGTGA. This TCR was recovered from a human donor with non-small cell lung cancer that progressed on radiotherapy plus ipilimumab. Some clones in this sample may be carry-over from other donors' samples. V and J are TRBV7-3 and TRBJ2-2; D unclear. Source: peripheral blood, taken from a patient treated with radiotherapy plus ipilimumab. CDR3 residues: CASSLNSGNTGELFF. The CDR3 DNA reads as TGTGCCAGCAGCTTAAATAGTGGGAACACCGGGGAGCTGTTTTTT.